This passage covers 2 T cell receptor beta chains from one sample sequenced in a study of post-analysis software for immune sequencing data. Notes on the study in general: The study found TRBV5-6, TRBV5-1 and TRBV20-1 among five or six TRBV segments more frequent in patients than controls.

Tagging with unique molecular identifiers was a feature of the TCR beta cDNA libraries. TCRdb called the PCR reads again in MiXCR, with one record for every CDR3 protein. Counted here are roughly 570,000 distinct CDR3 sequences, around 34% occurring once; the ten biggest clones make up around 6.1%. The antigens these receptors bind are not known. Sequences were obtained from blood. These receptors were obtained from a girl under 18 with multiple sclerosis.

CDR3: CASSKRGSYNEQYF. In DNA form, the CDR3 reads TGTGCCAGTAGTAAGAGGGGATCCTACAATGAGCAGTACTTC. The V and J genes are TRBV19 and TRBJ2-1; either TRBD1 or TRBD2 may fit D (5 bases each). The closer fit of TRBJ2-7 to the DNA end suggests the J call may be wrong. This CDR3 has 14 amino acids. Germline V gene data show CDR1 as LNHDA and CDR2 as SQIVND (reference sequence).

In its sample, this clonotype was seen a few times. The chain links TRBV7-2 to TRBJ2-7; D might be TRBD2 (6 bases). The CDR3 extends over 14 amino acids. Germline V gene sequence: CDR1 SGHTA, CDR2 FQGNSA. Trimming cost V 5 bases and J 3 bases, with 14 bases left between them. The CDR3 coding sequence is TGTGCCAGCAGCCCTCTTCCGGGGGTCTACGAGCAGTACTTC. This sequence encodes CASSPLPGVYEQYF.